The present T cell receptor (beta chain) was sequenced within a study of cytomegalovirus exposure and HLA in healthy donors. Germline trimming cut 8 bases from V and 3 bases from J; bases unmatched to any gene: 8. The CDR3 extends over 15 amino acids. Germline CDR1 MNHEY, CDR2 SMNVEV (reference sequence). Primers included in the PCR were 60 Vbeta and 13 Jbeta primers. TCRdb's copy holds only in-frame clones and misses some; the assay was immunoSEQ multiplex PCR. The sample lists 200,000 to 300,000 clones; almost 85% were seen once. The chain employs TRBV27 and TRBJ2-2; TRBD2 agrees at 8 bases. This receptor was obtained from a woman between 40 and 55 years old in good health and CMV-seropositive. Sample: PBMCs. The CDR3 reads CASGKREKDTGELFF. CDR3 bases: TGTGCCAGCGGTAAGCGGGAGAAAGACACCGGGGAGCTGTTTTTT.